A selection of T cell receptor beta chains follows, all from one sample in a study of monozygotic twins with inflammatory bowel disease. With the 5' RACE reads reprocessed, TCRdb shows one record per CDR3 protein and no DNA. Here the sample table reports 330,000 or so distinct CDR3 sequences. Material for sequencing was blood. All receptors come from a human donor with ulcerative colitis or Crohn's disease, or a healthy co-twin of an affected twin (not recorded which). Both conserved end residues are part of each CDR3. Fields, in order: V gene, CDR3 length, J gene, CDR3 protein.

>TRBV7-9|12|TRBJ1-5
CASSLEDQPQHF
>TRBV7-8|13|TRBJ2-3
CATERESSDTQYF
>TRBV12-3/TRBV12-4|12|TRBJ2-3
CASTEFEDTQYF
>TRBV27|15|TRBJ2-1
CASRGTAGAYNEQFF
>TRBV20-1|15|TRBJ2-2
CSARRAGDNTGELFF
>TRBV20-1|13|TRBJ1-1
CSAREDGYTEAFF
>TRBV5-5|15|TRBJ2-1
CASSLSSGRYNEQFF
>TRBV6-1|13|TRBJ2-2
CAVTQPNTGELFF
>TRBV10-2|16|TRBJ2-4
CASSEAGPIAKNIQYF
>TRBV15|14|TRBJ2-7
CATSVTGFRDEQYF
>TRBV20-1|13|TRBJ1-5
CSALGTDNQPQHF
>TRBV4-1|13|TRBJ1-3
CASSHVGLSTIYF
>TRBV2|17|TRBJ2-1
CASKGGQGVTQHNEQFF
>TRBV15|14|TRBJ2-1
CATHRDSHYNEQFF
>TRBV27|15|TRBJ1-6
CASSFGGVRYSPLHF
>TRBV7-9|13|TRBJ2-7
CASSLQSSYEQYF
>TRBV12-3/TRBV12-4|13|TRBJ1-1
CASSTQGHTEAFF
>TRBV20-1|17|TRBJ1-6
CSARVMPSSSYNSPLHF
>TRBV6-6|14|TRBJ1-2
CASSYDEGNYGYTF
>TRBV7-9|15|TRBJ1-3
CASSPRQGKRNTIYF